The 10 T cell receptor beta chains below all came from one sample that was sequenced in a study of shared clonotypes between healthy human individuals. Using immunoSEQ multiplex PCR, the repertoire was profiled, and TCRdb retains in-frame clones only, with some absent. The sample yields over 1.5 million clones, 98% seen once. The sequencing sample was made of naive CD4+ T cells sorted from blood. The subset here: CD45RA+ positively selected. All receptors come from a man aged 25-45 years in good health.

The chain links TRBV6-5 to TRBJ2-1; possible D gene TRBD2, 6 bases. Germline CDR1 reads MNHEY; CDR2 reads SVGAGI. V lost 5 bases, J lost 7 bases, and 15 bases lay in between. This CDR3 is 14 amino acids long. CDR3 bases: TGTGCCAGCAGTACTGGGGGGAGCCCTAATGAGCAGTTCTTC. Encoded protein: CASSTGGSPNEQFF.

The chain joins TRBV7-9 to TRBJ2-7; D gene uncertain. Per germline, CDR1 SEHNR and CDR2 FQNEAQ (reference sequence). There are 15 residues in the CDR3. V lost 4 bases to trimming and J lost 7 bases, with 20 bases between them. CDR3 in amino acids: CASSSFPARSGEQYF. The CDR3 DNA sequence: TGTGCCAGCAGCTCTTTCCCGGCCAGGTCGGGTGAGCAGTACTTC. Looking up the rest from reference TRBV7-9 and TRBJ2-7 gives the full variable domain: DTGVSQNPRHKITKRGQNVTFRCDPISEHNRLYWYRQTLGQGPEFLTYFQNEAQLEKSRLLSDRFSAERPKGSFSTLEIQRTEQGDSAMYLCASSSFPARSGEQYFGPGTRLTVT.

The chain carries TRBV6-5 and TRBJ2-7; 9 bases fit TRBD1. Trimming cost V 6 bases and J 2 bases; bases outside gene matches: 2. The CDR3 is made up of 13 amino acids. Per germline, CDR1 MNHEY and CDR2 SVGAGI. The DNA of the CDR3 is TGTGCCAGCAGGGGGACAGGGACCTACGAGCAGTACTTC. Residues: CASRGTGTYEQYF.

The rearrangement links TRBV4-3 to TRBJ1-4; D not resolved. Between the trimmed V and J ends, which lost 0 bases and 8 bases, there was a span of 13 bases. The CDR3 is made up of 15 amino acids. Germline CDR1 and CDR2: LGHNA and YSLEER. The chain's CDR3 is CASSQDGQVGEKLFF. The CDR3, as DNA: TGCGCCAGCAGCCAAGATGGGCAGGTCGGCGAAAAACTGTTTTTT.

This rearrangement joins TRBV14 to TRBJ2-7, with D perhaps TRBD1 or TRBD2 (6 bases each). The germline V gene has CDR1 SGHDN and CDR2 FVKESK. Trimming pared 1 base from V and 1 base from J, leaving 11 bases between. The CDR3 is 15 residues long. In DNA form, the CDR3 reads TGTGCCAGCAGCCAAGGGGGGGCTTTATCCTACGAGCAGTACTTC. Amino acid sequence: CASSQGGALSYEQYF.

The chain combines TRBV7-9 with TRBJ1-5; 8 bases match TRBD1. This CDR3 comprises 15 residues. Germline V gives CDR1 SEHNR, CDR2 FQNEAQ (reference sequence). V dropped 5 bases and J dropped 6; count of bases not matched to a gene: 9. The CDR3 sequence: CASSQGQGRSQPQHF. The CDR3 DNA reads TGTGCCAGCAGCCAAGGACAGGGCCGGAGTCAGCCCCAGCATTTT.

A note on this clone: An end of the junction differs from the germline gene, which may be a read error. V and J are TRBV6-1 and TRBJ2-1, with D perhaps matching TRBD1 (6 bases). The CDR3 length is 15 residues. Per the germline V gene, CDR1 is MNHNS and CDR2 is SASEGT. CDR3 DNA sequence: TGTGCCGGCAGTGAACTTGGACAGTTGGTTAATGAGCAGTTCTTC. Residues: CAGSELGQLVNEQFF.

The chain links TRBV7-8 to TRBJ2-6; perhaps TRBD1 as D (6 bases). Per germline, CDR1 SGHVS and CDR2 FQNEAQ. The CDR3 is made up of 20 amino acids. V was cut by 5 bases and J by 0 bases, with 23 bases left in between. Here the CDR3 DNA reads TGTGCCAGCAGCGTTCAGGGACACATATCGAGAGGCTCTGGGGCCAACGTCCTGACTTTC. Protein product: CASSVQGHISRGSGANVLTF.

This chain uses TRBV30 with TRBJ1-5; the D is unclear. Germline lookup yields CDR1 GTSNPN and CDR2 SVGIG (reference sequence). Trimming removed 1 base at V and 6 bases at J, with 10 bases between. The CDR3 loop spans 13 amino acids. The CDR3 is CAWSGGESQPQHF. CDR3 in DNA: TGTGCCTGGAGTGGAGGTGAATCTCAGCCCCAGCATTTT.

This clone was counted only a few times. The gene calls are TRBV5-1 and TRBJ2-2, with 7 positions matching TRBD1. The germline gives CDR1 SGHRS, CDR2 YFSETQ. With V trimmed by 4 bases and J by 4 bases, 7 bases remained unmatched. The length of the CDR3 is 15 residues. CDR3: CASSRQTGPTGELFF. CDR3 in DNA: TGCGCCAGCAGCCGCCAGACAGGGCCCACCGGGGAGCTGTTTTTT.